This T cell receptor (beta chain) was sequenced for a study of blood T cell repertoires in COVID-19 (TCRdb year 2020). As for the study more broadly: Samples covering the acute and convalescent phases of COVID-19 were provided by collaborators in the United States, Italy and Spain. HLA class I and class II types, where available, came from metadata supplied by the sample provider rather than from assay-based typing. The samples were drawn from two sources: the first 160 participants of the ongoing ImmuneRACE study, and 1,000 to 1,500 subjects contributed by 6 global collaborators. The sample metadata nearly always contained a de-identified subject ID, COVID-19 status, age in years and sex. The dataset comprised deeply sampled blood TCRbeta repertoires from subjects exposed to, actively infected with, or recovered from COVID-19. The material from the prospective study consisted of cDNA or gDNA derived from T cells, B-cell-depleted T cells, or PBMCs. A freely available public database, intended as a resource for researchers studying the immune response to SARS-CoV-2, is where the repertoires were released. What the work shows at the level of the full study, not this receptor alone: The amount of clinical and demographic metadata varied by source and participant and was provided uncurated.

For this clone: The target of this receptor is not known. It has no much larger one-base neighbor in the sample; base qualities were not kept.

TCRbeta CDR3 regions were amplified from genomic DNA by means of the immunoSEQ Assay, a bias-controlled multiplex PCR. The original pipeline was this. The number of nucleated cells in each sample was estimated from the amplification of reference gene primers within the assay. To quantify the absolute abundance of each unique TCRbeta CDR3 rearrangement, sequence reads were collapsed and filtered. For each sample, productive Simpson clonality was calculated as the square root of Simpson's diversity index across productive rearrangements. The clones in this table, taken by TCRdb from immuneACCESS, are in-frame only. Not every clone is retained; where verified, under half of the shortfall comes from an unresolved V gene, and the cause of the rest is unknown. V and J calls and clone size are given by that table; D and trimming were obtained from the DNA. For this sample the table gives over 250,000 clones, of which more than 90% were detected only once. Of the sample, around 2.5% falls within the top ten clones.

In the prospective study, participants were 18 to 89 years old, resided in 24 geographic areas of the United States, and were enrolled through a virtual design. In the prospective study, cohorts were assigned on the basis of participant-reported clinical history obtained from a screening survey and a study questionnaire. Recovered participants in ImmuneRACE Cohort 3 were defined by two consecutive negative NP/OP PCR tests, clearance by a healthcare professional, or resolution of symptoms. In the prospective study, whole blood, serum and a nasopharyngeal or oropharyngeal swab were collected from each participant by mobile phlebotomists. Prospective study participants could optionally give additional blood draws and questionnaires over a roughly two-month period. Before DNA extraction, prospective study blood samples were shipped either frozen or at room temperature. This TCR was recovered from a man between 60 and 75 years old who had recovered from COVID-19. The sample was PBMCs or T cells enriched from blood (not recorded which).

The CDR3 in this case is CASIQGQGNTGELFF. The nucleotide sequence reads TGTGCCAGCATACAAGGACAGGGGAACACCGGGGAGCTGTTTTTT. The chain was built from TRBV2 and TRBJ2-2, with 8 middle bases fitting TRBD1. Germline trimming amounts to 7 bases on V and 1 base on J, with 5 as the count of junction bases outside the gene matches. The germline V gene gives CDR1 as SNHLY and CDR2 as FYNNEI. The CDR3, cysteine through phenylalanine, is 15 amino acids long. The read is trimmed to its CDR3 DNA, 45 bases read in frame from base 1.